These 18 T cell receptor beta chains were all obtained from the same sample, sequenced in a study of T cell repertoires in cytomegalovirus infection. From the reads, TCRdb called clonotypes with MiXCR, one entry per CDR3 protein. The sample lists nearly 550,000 distinct CDR3 sequences, more than 15% seen once, with more than 20% in the top ten. The sample taken for sequencing was CD8+ T cells from PBMCs. The receptors come from a human donor in good health (CMV status not recorded). Some clones in this sample may be carry-over from other donors' samples.

The genes are TRBV2 and TRBJ2-1; D perhaps matches TRBD1 (6 bases). Between the trimmed V and J ends, which lost 1 base and 4 bases, there was a span of 17 bases. This CDR3 region has 17 residues. The germline V gene encodes CDR1 SNHLY and CDR2 FYNNEI. The CDR3 loop is CASSEGTVFPDYNEQFF. The DNA for the CDR3 is TGTGCCAGCAGTGAAGGGACAGTTTTCCCGGATTACAATGAGCAGTTCTTC.

This clonotype was picked up many times. The V call is TRBV5-1, the J call TRBJ2-1; D is perhaps TRBD2 (5 bases). V lost 7 bases and J lost 0, with 8 bases in between. From germline, CDR1 is SGHRS and CDR2 YFSETQ. The CDR3 runs 13 residues. CDR3 in DNA: TGCGCCAGCCGGACTTCCTCCTACAATGAGCAGTTCTTC. This sequence encodes CASRTSSYNEQFF.

This clonotype was detected ten times or more. J is TRBJ2-7 and V is TRBV29-1, with D perhaps matching TRBD1 (6 bases). This CDR3 spans 13 amino acids. Between the trimmed V and J ends, which lost 4 bases and 0 bases, there was a span of 10 bases. The germline V gene encodes CDR1 SQVTM and CDR2 ANQGSEA. The CDR3 region has the DNA TGCAGCGTTGGAACAGGGTACTCCTACGAGCAGTACTTC. Protein sequence: CSVGTGYSYEQYF.

J is TRBJ2-3 and V is TRBV4-2; D remains ambiguous. The germline V gene has CDR1 LGHNA and CDR2 YNFKEQ. With 0 bases removed from V and 3 bases from J, the gap between germline ends came to 10 bases. This CDR3 contains 15 residues. The CDR3 loop reads CASSQERVGTDTQYF. In nucleotides, the CDR3 is TGTGCCAGCAGCCAAGAAAGGGTCGGGACAGATACGCAGTATTTT.

This chain links TRBV10-1 with TRBJ2-3; 11 bases fit TRBD2. The germline CDR1 and CDR2 sequences are WNHNN and SYGVQD (reference sequence). With V trimmed by 0 bases and J by 4 bases, 3 bases remained unmatched. The CDR3 loop spans 16 amino acids. CDR3 sequence: CASSESTSGVADTQYF. CDR3 DNA sequence: TGCGCCAGCAGTGAGTCGACTAGCGGGGTCGCAGATACGCAGTATTTT.

This clonotype was seen only a few times. The chain combines TRBV28 with TRBJ2-5, with D perhaps TRBD2 (9 bases). The CDR3 is 15 residues long. The V end was cut by 10 bases, the J end by 5 bases, with 23 bases between. Germline CDR1 is MDHEN and CDR2 is SYDVKM. The CDR3 region is CAITGGREGGETQYF. In DNA form, the CDR3 reads TGTGCCATCACAGGGGGGCGGGAGGGCGGGGAGACCCAGTACTTC. Based on the CDR3 plus reference TRBV28 and TRBJ2-5, the full variable domain is DVKVTQSSRYLVKRTGEKVFLECVQDMDHENMFWYRQDPGLGLRLIYFSYDVKMKEKGDIPEGYSVSREKKERFSLILESASTNQTSMYLCAITGGREGGETQYFGPGTRLLVL.

The chain employs TRBV10-3 and TRBJ1-1, with no clear D. Trimming stripped 10 bases from V and 2 bases from J, with 17 bases between. This CDR3 comprises 14 residues. Germline V CDR1 and CDR2: ENHRY, SYGVKD. The CDR3 here is CATNPEGSNTEAFF. The CDR3 DNA follows: TGTGCCACCAACCCGGAGGGCAGTAACACTGAAGCTTTCTTT.

This clonotype was seen only a few times. The chain carries TRBV27 and TRBJ2-3; D is unclear. The V and J ends lost 10 bases and 2 bases respectively, with 7 bases between them. The CDR3 totals 11 residues. Per the germline V gene, CDR1 is MNHEY and CDR2 is SMNVEV (reference sequence). This chain's CDR3 is CATLTTDTQYF. For the CDR3, the DNA is TGTGCCACCCTTACCACAGATACGCAGTATTTT.

The J gene is TRBJ2-1, the V gene TRBV10-2, with 16 bases lining up with TRBD2. Per the germline V gene, CDR1 is WSHSY and CDR2 is SAAADI. V trimming: 2 bases; J trimming: 9 bases; junction bases outside the gene matches: 4. The CDR3 contains 16 residues. The CDR3 coding sequence is TGCGCCAGCAGTGAGACGGGACTAGCGGGGGGGGTTGAGCAGTTCTTC. It translates to CASSETGLAGGVEQFF.

The chain is built from TRBV27 and TRBJ2-7; 7 bases fit TRBD2. The V and J ends lost 2 bases and 2 bases, in that order; junction bases with no gene match: 9. Germline CDR1 MNHEY, CDR2 SMNVEV (reference sequence). This CDR3 comprises 16 residues. For the CDR3, the DNA is TGTGCCAGCAGTTTAGCTGCGGGAGAGGGGACCTACGAGCAGTACTTC. Amino acid sequence: CASSLAAGEGTYEQYF.

This clonotype came up many times. The chain links TRBV6-1 to TRBJ2-1; 15 nucleotides line up with TRBD2. The V and J ends lost 7 bases and 10 bases, in that order; junction bases with no gene match: 14. Looked up from germline, CDR1 is MNHNS and CDR2 is SASEGT. CDR3 length: 17 amino acids. The CDR3 region has the DNA TGTGCCAGCACCCCTTACGAGGGACTAGCGGGAGGTGAGGAGCAGTTCTTC. This encodes CASTPYEGLAGGEEQFF.

The V call is TRBV9, the J call TRBJ1-1; D may be TRBD1 (5 bases). This CDR3 has 14 residues. Germline V gene data show CDR1 as SGDLS and CDR2 as YYNGEE. V shed 3 bases and J shed 4 bases, with 13 bases lying between them. CDR3 sequence: CASSEWGIGTEAFF. DNA of the CDR3: TGTGCCAGCAGCGAGTGGGGGATAGGCACTGAAGCTTTCTTT.

CDR3 in amino acids: CASSPPDGGVLIENQPQHF. The CDR3 region has the DNA TGTGCCAGCAGCCCTCCCGACGGGGGGGTTCTGATAGAAAATCAGCCCCAGCATTTT. The rearrangement joins TRBV7-3 to TRBJ1-5, with D possibly TRBD1 on 5 matching bases. The CDR3 is 19 amino acids. Germline values: CDR1 SGHTA, CDR2 FQGTGA. V was pared by 5 bases and J by 4 bases, with 27 bases between.

In this sample, this clonotype turned up many times. The chain employs TRBV7-9 and TRBJ1-2, with D possibly matching TRBD1 (5 bases). Germline CDR1 SEHNR, CDR2 FQNEAQ (reference sequence). Deletions cut 3 bases from V and 0 bases from J, with 8 bases between. The CDR3 spans 14 residues. The chain's CDR3 is CASSLTDANYGYTF. CDR3 sequence (DNA): TGTGCCAGCAGCTTGACAGATGCTAACTATGGCTACACCTTC.

This clonotype was observed a few times. The chain uses TRBV19 and TRBJ2-2; TRBD2 matches 8 bases. Germline V CDR1 and CDR2: LNHDA, SQIVND (reference sequence). J gave up 0 bases and V 3 bases, and 9 bases lay outside the gene matches. This CDR3 region has 18 residues. Written as DNA, the CDR3 is TGTGCCAGTAGTATGCTCGGGAGGGGGACTTCGAACACCGGGGAGCTGTTTTTT. This translates into CASSMLGRGTSNTGELFF.

This clonotype was seen a few times. The chain uses TRBV27 and TRBJ2-7; 16 positions match TRBD2. The ends lost 5 bases at V and 5 bases at J; junction bases unmatched: 6. The germline CDR1 and CDR2 sequences are MNHEY and SMNVEV (reference sequence). The CDR3 covers 16 residues. The CDR3 DNA is TGTGCCAGCAGTAGGGGACTAGCGGGGGGGCGGGACGAGCAGTACTTC. Its translation is CASSRGLAGGRDEQYF.

The chain uses TRBV9 and TRBJ1-1; D is unclear. V was pared by 3 bases and J by 0 bases, with 15 bases between. Germline CDR1 is SGDLS and CDR2 is YYNGEE. There are 16 residues in the CDR3. The DNA of the CDR3 is TGTGCCAGCAGCGCAAGCGGCCGGTCCCTGAACACTGAAGCTTTCTTT. Amino acid sequence: CASSASGRSLNTEAFF.

A few counts support this clonotype. The chain links TRBV28 to TRBJ2-5, with D unclear. The germline V and J ends were trimmed by 5 bases and 5 bases, with 12 bases remaining between them. Germline CDR1 and CDR2: MDHEN and SYDVKM. The CDR3 is 13 residues long. CDR3 sequence reads: CASSPARKETQYF. In nucleotides, the CDR3 is TGTGCCAGCAGTCCCGCAAGGAAGGAGACCCAGTACTTC.